These 22 T cell receptor beta chains were all obtained from the same sample, sequenced in a study of molecular identifiers for immune sequencing clone quantification. TCRdb re-derived calls from the PCR reads in MiXCR, one entry per CDR3 protein. The sample consists of more than 450,000 distinct CDR3 sequences, approximately 25% of them appearing once. The specimen sequenced was naive CD8+ T cells from blood, with Jurkat cell RNA spiked in. The subset denotes: FACS-sorted CD8+CD4-CCR7+CD45RA+ naive T cells. These receptors came from a human donor in good health. Some libraries in this study had Jurkat cell RNA spiked in.

This clonotype was recorded at least ten times. The CDR3 DNA sequence: TGTGCCATCGGCGGGAGGTCAGATACGCAGTATTTT. Residues: CAIGGRSDTQYF. The rearrangement joins TRBV13 to TRBJ2-3, with 8 bases identical to TRBD2. After removal of 10 bases from V and 4 bases from J, the junction contained 4 bases not matched to a gene. The CDR3 has 12 residues. The V gene's germline CDR1 is PRHDT and CDR2 FYEKMQ (reference sequence). Full variable domain (missing parts from reference TRBV13 and TRBJ2-3): AAGVIQSPRHLIKEKRETATLKCYPIPRHDTVYWYQQGPGQDPQFLISFYEKMQSDKGSIPDRFSAQQFSDYHSELNMSSLELGDSALYFCAIGGRSDTQYFGPGTRLTVL.

This clonotype appeared a few times. The V gene is TRBV4-1, the J gene TRBJ1-5; D is undetermined. Germline V gives CDR1 MGHRA, CDR2 YSYEKL. This CDR3 contains 14 residues. V shed 1 base and J shed 2 bases, with 6 bases lying between them. The CDR3 reads CASSQGRGNQPQHF. The CDR3 nucleotides are TGCGCCAGCAGCCAAGGACGGGGCAATCAGCCCCAGCATTTT.

This clonotype has only a few counts. The V call is TRBV6-1, the J call TRBJ2-7, with TRBD1 matching 7 bases. Germline V lookup: CDR1 MNHNS, CDR2 SASEGT. V shed 4 bases and J 0 bases; nucleotides not matched to a gene: 3. The CDR3 sequence is 14 residues long. CDR3 sequence reads: CASSAQGNSYEQYF. CDR3 bases: TGTGCCAGCAGTGCACAGGGGAACTCCTACGAGCAGTACTTC.

In its sample, this clonotype was seen a few times. The gene calls are TRBV27 and TRBJ2-7, with 10 bases fitting TRBD1. In germline, CDR1 is MNHEY, CDR2 SMNVEV (reference sequence). Germline trimming cut 6 bases from V and 0 bases from J; bases unmatched to any gene: 14. The CDR3 spans 18 residues. The CDR3 is CASRHGTGVISSSYEQYF. CDR3 bases: TGTGCCAGCAGGCATGGGACAGGGGTTATAAGTAGCTCCTACGAGCAGTACTTC.

The rearrangement joins TRBV19 to TRBJ2-1; D possibly matches TRBD1 or TRBD2 (5 bases each). The CDR3 totals 15 residues. V was clipped by 0 bases and J by 2 bases, with 8 bases between them. Germline assignment: CDR1 LNHDA and CDR2 SQIVND (reference sequence). The CDR3 is CASSIDGTAYNEQFF. Written as DNA, the CDR3 is TGTGCCAGTAGTATAGACGGGACCGCCTACAATGAGCAGTTCTTC.

This clonotype appeared a few times. The rearrangement uses TRBV20-1 and TRBJ2-3, with 11 bases that match TRBD2. CDR1 is DFQATT, CDR2 SNEGSKA, per germline (reference sequence). This CDR3 contains 16 residues. V shed 6 bases and J 6 bases; nucleotides not matched to a gene: 14. The CDR3 bases are TGCAGTGCGAGGACTAGCGGGTCGGGTTGGGTTGATACGCAGTATTTT. This gives the protein CSARTSGSGWVDTQYF.

V and J are TRBV10-3 and TRBJ2-5, with D maybe TRBD1 (7 bases). The V gene lost 8 bases and the J gene lost 4 bases, with 11 bases spanning the gap. CDR3 length: 12 residues. CDR1 is ENHRY, CDR2 SYGVKD, per germline. The CDR3: CAIGGGAETQYF. The CDR3 nucleotides are TGTGCCATCGGAGGGGGCGCAGAGACCCAGTACTTC.

This clonotype has only a few counts. V is TRBV20-1 and J is TRBJ1-1; 8 positions agree with TRBD1. The germline CDR1 and CDR2 sequences are DFQATT and SNEGSKA (reference sequence). J gave up 7 bases and V 6 bases, and 16 bases lay outside the gene matches. This CDR3 region has 15 residues. DNA for the CDR3: TGCAGTGCCGGATCAGGGGGCCCCCTGAATATTGAAGCTTTCTTT. Amino acid sequence: CSAGSGGPLNIEAFF.

V is TRBV19 and J is TRBJ1-1; 7 bases agree with TRBD1. Trimming took 5 bases from V and 4 from J; bases not matched to a gene: 4. Germline loops: CDR1 LNHDA, CDR2 SQIVND (reference sequence). This CDR3 has 13 amino acids. CDR3 residues: CASSDRVGTEAFF. CDR3 DNA sequence: TGTGCCAGTAGTGACAGGGTAGGCACTGAAGCTTTCTTT.

The chain joins TRBV2 to TRBJ1-3; D is unresolved. Germline lookup yields CDR1 SNHLY and CDR2 FYNNEI. The V and J ends lost 2 bases and 0 bases respectively, with 14 bases between them. This CDR3 has 17 amino acids. The CDR3 bases are TGTGCCAGCAGTGAATATTGGCTCGGCGACTCTGGAAACACCATATATTTT. Translating it yields CASSEYWLGDSGNTIYF.

In its sample, this clonotype was seen a few times. The J gene is TRBJ1-2, the V gene TRBV28; no clear D. Germline CDR1 is MDHEN and CDR2 is SYDVKM. The CDR3 is 13 residues long. With 5 bases removed from V and 4 bases from J, the gap between germline ends came to 11 bases. This chain's CDR3 is CASSIQVLYGYTF. DNA of the CDR3: TGTGCCAGCAGTATCCAGGTACTCTATGGCTACACCTTC.

Note on this clonotype: At one end, the junction sequence differs from germline, possibly due to a read error. The CDR3 DNA reads as TGTGCCAGCAGACCCGCTCGGGACCCCCGATCGAACGCCGGGGAGCCGTTTTTT. Amino acids: CASRPARDPRSNAGEPFF. The chain has TRBV28 and TRBJ2-2; the D gene could be TRBD1 or TRBD2 (5 bases each). Germline values: CDR1 MDHEN, CDR2 SYDVKM. The CDR3 spans 18 residues.

This clonotype was observed many times. V gene TRBV25-1 combines with J gene TRBJ2-7, with TRBD2 identical over 8 bases. V lost 5 bases to trimming and J lost 3 bases; unmatched junction nucleotides: 6. The CDR3 extends over 14 amino acids. The germline gives CDR1 MGHDK, CDR2 SYGVNS. The CDR3, as DNA: TGTGCCAGCAGTTGGGGCGGGGGGAACTACGAGCAGTACTTC. Its protein is CASSWGGGNYEQYF.

Notes on this clonotype: A clone one base away is much larger, so this may be a read error. The J gene is TRBJ2-3, the V gene TRBV19, with 13 bases fitting TRBD2. The CDR3 extends over 16 amino acids. From germline, CDR1 is LNHDA and CDR2 SQIVND (reference sequence). Trimming took 7 bases from V and 9 from J; bases not matched to a gene: 13. The CDR3 coding sequence is TGTGCCAGTACCGCGGGACTAGCGGGGTTCACAAAAACGCAGTATTTT. The encoded protein is CASTAGLAGFTKTQYF.

The sample holds many counts of this clonotype. V is TRBV6-5 and J is TRBJ1-1; TRBD1 matches at 8 bases. This CDR3 has 14 amino acids. J gave up 3 bases and V 6 bases, and 6 bases lay outside the gene matches. CDR1 is MNHEY, CDR2 SVGAGI, per germline. This CDR3 reads CASSHDRGHTEAFF. DNA of the CDR3: TGTGCCAGCAGCCACGACAGGGGACACACTGAAGCTTTCTTT.

The chain couples TRBV6-4 to TRBJ2-3; D gene uncertain. This CDR3 has 13 amino acids. V lost 6 bases and J lost 6, with 13 bases in between. CDR1 is MRHNA and CDR2 is SNTAGT in the germline V gene. This chain's CDR3 is CASSQLPLDTQYF. As DNA, the CDR3 is TGTGCCAGCAGCCAACTACCTTTGGATACGCAGTATTTT.

This clonotype was recorded a few times. This chain links TRBV4-3 with TRBJ1-1; D not resolved. Germline assignment: CDR1 LGHNA and CDR2 YSLEER. V lost 0 bases and J 4 bases, leaving 12 bases between the germline ends. The CDR3 length is 15 residues. CDR3 residues: CASSQDKRWSTEAFF. DNA for the CDR3: TGCGCCAGCAGCCAAGATAAACGTTGGTCCACTGAAGCTTTCTTT.

With regard to this clonotype: This could be a read error, since a much larger clone is one nucleotide away. The chain carries TRBV6-5 and TRBJ2-7, with 8 bases fitting TRBD1. Looked up from germline, CDR1 is MNHEY and CDR2 is SVGAGI. The CDR3 has 16 residues. V trimming: 11 bases; J trimming: 3 bases; junction bases outside the gene matches: 18. CDR3 DNA: TGTGCCGGCACTCCCCGACAGGGGTTTATCCTCTACGAGCAGTACTTC. This encodes CAGTPRQGFILYEQYF.

In this sample, this clonotype turned up a few times. The chain joins TRBV7-9 to TRBJ1-5; TRBD1 agrees at 9 bases. Trimming removed 5 bases from V and 6 bases from J; junction bases left unmatched: 5. Germline V lookup: CDR1 SEHNR, CDR2 FQNEAQ (reference sequence). The CDR3 is made up of 14 amino acids. In DNA, the CDR3 is TGTGCCAGCAGCCCTACAGGGGGCAGTCAGCCCCAGCATTTT. This codes for CASSPTGGSQPQHF.

As regards this clonotype: A much bigger clone sits one base away, suggesting this may be a read error. The chain has TRBV2 and TRBJ2-1, with D possibly being TRBD2 (6 bases). This CDR3 spans 11 amino acids. In germline, CDR1 is SNHLY, CDR2 FYNNEI. In nucleotides, the CDR3 is TGTGCCAGCGGCCTAGCGAATGAGCAGCTCTTC. Its translation: CASGLANEQLF.

This sequence joins TRBV11-2 and TRBJ2-1; possibly TRBD2 for D (7 bases). The CDR3 totals 18 residues. Germline V CDR1 and CDR2: SGHAT, FQNNGV. V was shortened by 1 base and J by 0 bases, with 16 bases between the two germline ends. CDR3 in DNA: TGTGCCAGCAGCTTAGGGGGGGGCTACAGGAGCTCCTACAATGAGCAGTTCTTC. This codes for CASSLGGGYRSSYNEQFF.

The rearrangement joins TRBV20-1 to TRBJ2-7; D uncertain. The CDR3 sequence is 14 residues long. Germline V gene lookup returns CDR1 DFQATT and CDR2 SNEGSKA (reference sequence). Between the trimmed V and J ends, which lost 6 bases and 2 bases, there was a span of 17 bases. The CDR3: CSAPRQDTTYEQYF. CDR3 coding DNA: TGCAGTGCCCCCCGTCAAGATACAACCTACGAGCAGTACTTC.